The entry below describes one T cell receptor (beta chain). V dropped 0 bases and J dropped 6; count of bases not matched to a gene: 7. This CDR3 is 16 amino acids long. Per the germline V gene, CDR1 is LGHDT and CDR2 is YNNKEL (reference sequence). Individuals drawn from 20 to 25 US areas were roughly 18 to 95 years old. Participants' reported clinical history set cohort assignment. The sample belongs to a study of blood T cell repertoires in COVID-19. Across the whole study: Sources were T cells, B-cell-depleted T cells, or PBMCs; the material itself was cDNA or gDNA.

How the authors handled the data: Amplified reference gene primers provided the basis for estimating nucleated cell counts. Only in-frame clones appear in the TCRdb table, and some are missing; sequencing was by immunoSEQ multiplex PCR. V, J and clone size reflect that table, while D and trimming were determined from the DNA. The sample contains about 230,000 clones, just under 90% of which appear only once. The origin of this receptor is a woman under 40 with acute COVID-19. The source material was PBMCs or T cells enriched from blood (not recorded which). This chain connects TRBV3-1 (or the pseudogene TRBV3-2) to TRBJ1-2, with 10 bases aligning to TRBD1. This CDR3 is CASSQESGQGLDGYTF. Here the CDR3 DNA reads TGTGCCAGCAGCCAAGAGTCGGGACAGGGGTTGGATGGCTACACCTTC.